What follows describes a single T cell receptor (beta chain). The sample originates from a study of cytomegalovirus exposure and HLA in healthy donors. The PCR contained 60 Vbeta and 13 Jbeta primers. Measured with immunoSEQ multiplex PCR; TCRdb has only the in-frame clones, and not every one. The sample includes over 150,000 clones, around two thirds of them seen just once. The CDR3 spans 15 residues. Trimming left V 0 bases short and J 0 bases short, with 8 bases between. Looked up from germline, CDR1 is MNHEY and CDR2 is SVGAGI. The sample comprised PBMCs. The chain carries TRBV6-5 and TRBJ1-2, with unresolved D. This sequence was found in a man aged 45-65 years in good health and CMV-seronegative. The CDR3 bases are TGTGCCAGCAGTTACTCGTATGTAACTAACTATGGCTACACCTTC. Protein product: CASSYSYVTNYGYTF.